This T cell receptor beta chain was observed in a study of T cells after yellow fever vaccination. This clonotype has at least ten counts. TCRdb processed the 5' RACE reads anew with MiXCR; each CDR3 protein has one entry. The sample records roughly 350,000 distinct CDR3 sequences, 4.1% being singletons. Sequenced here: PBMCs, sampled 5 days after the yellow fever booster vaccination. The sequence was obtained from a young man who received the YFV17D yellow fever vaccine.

The CDR3 nucleotides read TGTGCCAGCCAACCTCCTAGCACAGATACGCAGTATTTT. This gives the protein CASQPPSTDTQYF. This chain connects TRBV6-6 to TRBJ2-3, with D hard to call. CDR1 is MNHNY, CDR2 SVGAGI, per germline (reference sequence). V lost 8 bases and J lost 0, with 9 bases in between. This CDR3 spans 13 amino acids.